These 5 T cell receptor beta chains share one sample of origin, sequenced in a study of cytomegalovirus exposure and HLA in healthy donors. The PCR had 60 Vbeta and 13 Jbeta primers. Assay used: immunoSEQ multiplex PCR; TCRdb lists only in-frame clones, some missing. The table includes 120,000 to 150,000 clones, around 72% detected once. The sequenced sample was PBMCs. The source is a man aged 40-49 years in good health and CMV-seronegative.

The gene calls are TRBV28 and TRBJ2-7, with 8 positions matching TRBD2. The germline V gene encodes CDR1 MDHEN and CDR2 SYDVKM. This CDR3 has 14 amino acids. V was clipped by 7 bases and J by 13 bases; unmatched bases: 18. This CDR3 is CASTTRDRGGRGYF. The CDR3 coding sequence is TGTGCCAGCACCACGAGAGATCGCGGGGGGAGGGGATACTTC.

The V and J genes are TRBV6-5 and TRBJ1-4; no clear D gene. Germline CDR1 and CDR2: MNHEY and SVGAGI. Trimming left V 4 bases short and J 7 bases short, with 16 bases between. The CDR3 consists of 15 residues. The CDR3 DNA follows: TGTGCCAGCAGTTTAACCGGGAGAGCGGTTGAAAAACTGTTTTTT. As protein: CASSLTGRAVEKLFF.

The chain recombines TRBV7-2 with TRBJ2-7; 7 bases are a match to TRBD2. J lost 2 bases, V lost 2 bases, and 6 bases had no gene match. Germline assignment: CDR1 SGHTA and CDR2 FQGNSA. CDR3 length: 15 residues. CDR3: CASSLQGRAAYEQYF. As DNA, the CDR3 is TGTGCCAGCAGCTTACAAGGGAGGGCAGCCTACGAGCAGTACTTC.

The rearrangement joins TRBV6-5 to TRBJ1-2; D unclear. Trimming cost V 4 bases and J 2 bases, with 17 bases left between them. The CDR3 is 16 residues long. Looked up from germline, CDR1 is MNHEY and CDR2 is SVGAGI. In DNA, the CDR3 is TGTGCCAGCAGTTCCCGTGGCCCCATGCGGAACTATGGCTACACCTTC. This encodes CASSSRGPMRNYGYTF.

The gene calls are TRBV6-5 and TRBJ2-5; D unclear. This CDR3 has 13 amino acids. Germline V gene sequence: CDR1 MNHEY, CDR2 SVGAGI. Trimming removed 0 bases at V and 14 bases at J, with 16 bases between. This CDR3 is CASSYSFYGQIYF. The CDR3 DNA reads TGTGCCAGCAGTTACTCGTTTTATGGGCAGATCTACTTC.